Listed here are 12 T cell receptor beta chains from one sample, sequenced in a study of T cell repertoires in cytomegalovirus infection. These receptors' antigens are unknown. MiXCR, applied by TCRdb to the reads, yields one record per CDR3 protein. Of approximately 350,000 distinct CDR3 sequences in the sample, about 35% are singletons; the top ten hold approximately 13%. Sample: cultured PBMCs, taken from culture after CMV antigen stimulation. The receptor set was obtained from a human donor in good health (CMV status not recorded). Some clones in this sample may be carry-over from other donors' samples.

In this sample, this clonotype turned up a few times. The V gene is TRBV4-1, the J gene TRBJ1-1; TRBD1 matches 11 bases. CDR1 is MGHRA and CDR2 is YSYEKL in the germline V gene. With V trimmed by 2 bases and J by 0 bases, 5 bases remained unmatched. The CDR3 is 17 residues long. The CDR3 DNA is TGCGCCAGCAGCCAAACCGGGACAGGGGGAATGAACACTGAAGCTTTCTTT. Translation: CASSQTGTGGMNTEAFF.

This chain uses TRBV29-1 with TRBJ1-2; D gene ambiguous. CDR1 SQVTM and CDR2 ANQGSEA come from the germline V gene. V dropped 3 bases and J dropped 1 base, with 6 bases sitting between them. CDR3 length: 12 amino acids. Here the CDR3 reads CSVEASNYGYTF. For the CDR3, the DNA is TGCAGCGTTGAGGCCAGTAACTATGGCTACACCTTC.

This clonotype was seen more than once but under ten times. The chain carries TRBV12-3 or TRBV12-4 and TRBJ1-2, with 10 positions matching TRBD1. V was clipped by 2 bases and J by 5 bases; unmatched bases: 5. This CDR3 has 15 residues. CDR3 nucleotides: TGTGCCAGCAGTTTATCTCCGGGACAGGGGTATGGCTACACCTTC. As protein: CASSLSPGQGYGYTF.

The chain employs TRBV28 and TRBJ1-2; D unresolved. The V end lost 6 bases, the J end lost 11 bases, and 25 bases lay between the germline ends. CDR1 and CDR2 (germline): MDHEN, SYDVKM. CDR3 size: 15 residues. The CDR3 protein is CASSPHDLSRALYTF. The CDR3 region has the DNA TGTGCCAGCAGCCCGCACGATCTTAGTCGGGCGCTATACACCTTC.

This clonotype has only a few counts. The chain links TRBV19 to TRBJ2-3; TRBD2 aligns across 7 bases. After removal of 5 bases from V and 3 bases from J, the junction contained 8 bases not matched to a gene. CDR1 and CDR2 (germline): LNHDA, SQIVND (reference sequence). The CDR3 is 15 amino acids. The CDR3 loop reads CASSLGLVETDTQYF. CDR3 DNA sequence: TGTGCCAGTAGTCTTGGACTAGTCGAGACAGATACGCAGTATTTT.

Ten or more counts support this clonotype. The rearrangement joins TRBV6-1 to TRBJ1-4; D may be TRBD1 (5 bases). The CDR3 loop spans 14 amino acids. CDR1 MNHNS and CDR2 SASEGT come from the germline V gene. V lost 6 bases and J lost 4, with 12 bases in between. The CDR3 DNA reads TGTGCCAGCAGCCAGGGAAGGGGTAATGAAAAACTGTTTTTT. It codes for CASSQGRGNEKLFF.

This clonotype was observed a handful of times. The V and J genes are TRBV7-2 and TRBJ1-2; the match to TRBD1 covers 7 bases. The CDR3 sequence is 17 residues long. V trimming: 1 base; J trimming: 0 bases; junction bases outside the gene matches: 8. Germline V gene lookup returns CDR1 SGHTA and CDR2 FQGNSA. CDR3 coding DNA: TGTGCCAGCAGCTTAGTCCTTGGGACAGAAGCTAACTATGGCTACACCTTC. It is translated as CASSLVLGTEANYGYTF.

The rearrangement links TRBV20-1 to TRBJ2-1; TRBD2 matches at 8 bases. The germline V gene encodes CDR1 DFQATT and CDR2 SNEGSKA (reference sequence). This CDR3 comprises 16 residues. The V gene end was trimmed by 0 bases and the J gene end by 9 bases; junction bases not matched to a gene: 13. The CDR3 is CSARDPVAGKEGEQFF. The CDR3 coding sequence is TGCAGTGCTAGAGATCCCGTAGCGGGAAAAGAGGGTGAGCAGTTCTTC.

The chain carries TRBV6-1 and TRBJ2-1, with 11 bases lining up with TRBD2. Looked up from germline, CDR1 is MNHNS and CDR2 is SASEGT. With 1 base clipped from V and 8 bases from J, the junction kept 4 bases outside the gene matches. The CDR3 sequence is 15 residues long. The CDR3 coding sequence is TGTGCCAGCAGTGAAGTAATAGCGGGAGGGTATGAGCAGTTCTTC. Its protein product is CASSEVIAGGYEQFF.

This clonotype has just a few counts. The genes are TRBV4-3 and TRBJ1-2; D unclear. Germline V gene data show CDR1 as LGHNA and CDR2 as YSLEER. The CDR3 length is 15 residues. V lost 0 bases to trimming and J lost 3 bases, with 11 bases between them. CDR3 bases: TGCGCCAGCAGCCAAGAAGTAACGGGCGACTATGGCTACACCTTC. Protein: CASSQEVTGDYGYTF.

The CDR3 nucleotides read TGTGCCAGCAGTCCCCGGGCTGCCGCGAACACTGAAGCTTTCTTT. It yields the protein CASSPRAAANTEAFF. J is TRBJ1-1 and V is TRBV28; D is unclear. This CDR3 spans 15 amino acids. The germline V gene encodes CDR1 MDHEN and CDR2 SYDVKM. Trimming shortened V by 5 bases and J by 1 base, and 14 bases separated the two germline ends.

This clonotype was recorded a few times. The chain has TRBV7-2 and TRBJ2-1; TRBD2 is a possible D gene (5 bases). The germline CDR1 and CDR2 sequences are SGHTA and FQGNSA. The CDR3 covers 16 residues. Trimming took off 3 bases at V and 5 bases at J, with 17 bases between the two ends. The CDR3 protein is CASSFAGAQKHNEQFF. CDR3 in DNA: TGTGCCAGCAGCTTTGCGGGCGCTCAGAAGCACAATGAGCAGTTCTTC.